These 7 T cell receptor beta chains share one sample of origin, sequenced in a study of control samples from healthy donors and cancer patients. Produced via immunoSEQ multiplex PCR; TCRdb's table is partial and in-frame only. The top ten hold 35% to 50% of the sample, which has tens of thousands of clones, roughly 90% seen once. Sequencing was done on a sample of PBMCs. The receptors come from a man aged 50 to 60 with head and neck cancer.

In nucleotides, the CDR3 is TGTGCCAGCAGTTACACGGGACAGGCGCGCAATCAGCCCCAGCATTTT. It yields the protein CASSYTGQARNQPQHF. The V call is TRBV6-5, the J call TRBJ1-5; 8 nucleotides match TRBD1. The CDR3 runs to 16 residues. With 2 bases clipped from V and 2 bases from J, the junction kept 5 bases outside the gene matches. Germline CDR1 MNHEY, CDR2 SVGAGI.

The chain recombines TRBV5-5 with TRBJ2-7; 10 bases agree with TRBD1. The CDR3 extends over 15 amino acids. Germline assignment: CDR1 SGHKS and CDR2 YYEKEE (reference sequence). V lost 4 bases and J lost 2; bases outside the gene matches: 6. The CDR3 bases are TGTGCCAGCAGCGGGGGGACAGGGGCCACCTACGAGCAGTACTTC. Translation gives CASSGGTGATYEQYF.

The chain carries TRBV3-1 (or the pseudogene TRBV3-2) and TRBJ1-6; D might be TRBD1 (5 bases). Trimming cost V 0 bases and J 7 bases, with 13 bases left between them. This CDR3 is 16 amino acids long. Germline lookup yields CDR1 LGHDT and CDR2 YNNKEL (reference sequence). The CDR3 DNA reads TGTGCCAGCAGCCAAGAGGGGGTAGGTGGAAATTCACCCCTCCACTTT. It encodes CASSQEGVGGNSPLHF.

The rearrangement links TRBV14 to TRBJ2-3, with 16 positions matching TRBD2. V lost 4 bases to trimming and J lost 10 bases; unmatched junction nucleotides: 2. The germline V gene encodes CDR1 SGHDN and CDR2 FVKESK. The CDR3 extends over 14 amino acids. CDR3 nucleotide sequence: TGTGCCAGCAGCCGCGGGACTAGCGGGAGGGCGCAGTATTTT. This gives the protein CASSRGTSGRAQYF.

The chain employs TRBV2 and TRBJ2-5, with D uncertain. The CDR3 totals 12 residues. Germline V lookup: CDR1 SNHLY, CDR2 FYNNEI. With 8 bases removed from V and 1 base from J, the gap between germline ends came to 8 bases. CDR3 bases: TGTGCCAGCTACCTTACCCAAGAGACCCAGTACTTC. Translated: CASYLTQETQYF.

The chain links TRBV6-5 to TRBJ1-2; 8 bases align to TRBD1. This CDR3 is 14 amino acids long. Germline CDR1 reads MNHEY; CDR2 reads SVGAGI. Trimming took 5 bases from V and 2 from J; bases not matched to a gene: 4. The CDR3 coding sequence is TGTGCCAGCAGTATAGGGACAGGAAACTATGGCTACACCTTC. Residues: CASSIGTGNYGYTF.

The V gene is TRBV19, the J gene TRBJ1-5; D gene unclear. Germline CDR1 reads LNHDA; CDR2 reads SQIVND (reference sequence). V lost 5 bases, J lost 6 bases, and 11 bases lay in between. This CDR3 spans 13 amino acids. The CDR3 nucleotides are TGTGCCAGTAGTTCCCCAAAGGGTCAGCCCCAGCATTTT. It yields the protein CASSSPKGQPQHF.